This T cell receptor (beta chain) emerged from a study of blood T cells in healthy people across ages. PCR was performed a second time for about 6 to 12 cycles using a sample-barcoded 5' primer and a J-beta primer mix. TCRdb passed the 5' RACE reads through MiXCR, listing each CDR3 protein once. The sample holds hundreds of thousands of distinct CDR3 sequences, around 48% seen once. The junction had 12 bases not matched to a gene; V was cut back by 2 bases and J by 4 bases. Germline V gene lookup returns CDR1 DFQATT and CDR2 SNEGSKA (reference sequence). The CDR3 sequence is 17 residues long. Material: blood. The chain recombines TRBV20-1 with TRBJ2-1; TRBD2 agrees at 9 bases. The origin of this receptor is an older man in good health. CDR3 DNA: TGCAGTGCTAGAACAGGTCGGCGGGAGGGCCAATACAATGAGCAGTTCTTC. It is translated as CSARTGRREGQYNEQFF.